The 11 T cell receptor beta chains presented below share a single source sample, sequenced in a study of human T cells and chemical hapten exposure. Time point in this sample: pre-sensitization, week 0. This sample's treatment: therapeutic diphenylcyclopropenone sensitization with weekly scalp DPC. TCRdb redid the calling of the RACE reads with MiXCR, one entry per CDR3 protein. The table lists 120,000 or so distinct CDR3 sequences, approximately 15% of them singletons. Sequenced here: whole blood, sampled in connection with sensitization to the hapten diphenylcyclopropenone (DPC). The receptors derive from a woman aged 18-29 years with alopecia areata. Some clones in this sample may be carry-over from other donors' samples.

The V and J genes are TRBV4-3 and TRBJ2-3; TRBD2 aligns across 11 bases. Germline-derived CDR1 and CDR2 are LGHNA and YSLEER. Trimming removed 3 bases from V and 0 bases from J; junction bases left unmatched: 5. The length of the CDR3 is 17 residues. CDR3 bases: TGCGCCAGCAGCCACACTCTAGCGGGGGGCAGCACAGATACGCAGTATTTT. This encodes CASSHTLAGGSTDTQYF.

The chain has TRBV11-2 and TRBJ2-5; no definite D call. This CDR3 comprises 15 residues. V was cut by 1 base and J by 2 bases, with 11 bases left in between. Germline V gives CDR1 SGHAT, CDR2 FQNNGV. The chain's CDR3 is CASSLVTGGQETQYF. DNA of the CDR3: TGTGCCAGCAGCTTAGTGACCGGTGGACAAGAGACCCAGTACTTC. Full variable domain (rest looked up from reference TRBV11-2 and TRBJ2-5): EAGVAQSPRYKIIEKRQSVAFWCNPISGHATLYWYQQILGQGPKLLIQFQNNGVVDDSQLPKDRFSAERLKGVDSTLKIQPAKLEDSAVYLCASSLVTGGQETQYFGPGTRLLVL.

Only a few counts were recorded for this clonotype. The chain couples TRBV29-1 to TRBJ1-1; D is uncertain. The V and J ends lost 7 bases and 0 bases respectively, with 6 bases between them. The germline V gene encodes CDR1 SQVTM and CDR2 ANQGSEA. The CDR3 contains 11 residues. This chain's CDR3 is CSAEVNTEAFF. CDR3 DNA: TGCAGCGCCGAGGTGAACACTGAAGCTTTCTTT.

The rearrangement uses TRBV5-5 and TRBJ2-7; D may correspond to TRBD1 or TRBD2 (5 bases each). Germline CDR1 and CDR2: SGHKS and YYEKEE (reference sequence). V lost 3 bases and J 3 bases, leaving 13 bases between the germline ends. The CDR3 extends over 14 amino acids. CDR3 region: CASSSSGRDYEQYF. The CDR3 DNA sequence: TGTGCCAGCAGCTCCTCGGGGCGCGACTACGAGCAGTACTTC.

This sequence joins TRBV6-5 and TRBJ2-7; TRBD1 aligns across 8 bases. The V gene end was trimmed by 7 bases and the J gene end by 3 bases; junction bases not matched to a gene: 11. The CDR3 runs to 15 residues. The germline CDR1 and CDR2 sequences are MNHEY and SVGAGI. CDR3 nucleotides: TGTGCCAGCAAAAGGGCACGACAGGGGAACTACGAGCAGTACTTC. It translates to CASKRARQGNYEQYF.

This clonotype was recorded a few times. The V and J genes are TRBV7-2 and TRBJ2-7, with TRBD1 matching over 10 bases. The J segment lost 2 bases and the V segment lost 5 bases, leaving 6 bases of the junction unmatched. The CDR3 has 15 amino acids. CDR1 SGHTA and CDR2 FQGNSA come from the germline V gene. CDR3 region: CASSPRQGAAYEQYF. As DNA, the CDR3 is TGTGCCAGCAGCCCGAGACAGGGGGCGGCCTACGAGCAGTACTTC.

This clonotype was counted between two and nine times. The rearrangement links TRBV7-8 to TRBJ1-2; perhaps TRBD1 as D (6 bases). The CDR3 has 14 residues. Trimming took off 6 bases at V and 4 bases at J, with 15 bases between the two ends. Germline CDR1 SGHVS, CDR2 FQNEAQ. CDR3 bases: TGTGCCAGCAGTTGGACCGGGACATTCTATGGCTACACCTTC. It codes for CASSWTGTFYGYTF. Drawing the rest from reference TRBV7-8 and TRBJ1-2, the complete variable domain is GAGVSQSPRYKVAKRGQDVALRCDPISGHVSLFWYQQALGQGPEFLTYFQNEAQLDKSGLPSDRFFAERPEGSVSTLKIQRTQQEDSAVYLCASSWTGTFYGYTFGSGTRLTVV.

Many counts were recorded for this clonotype. The genes are TRBV10-3 and TRBJ2-1; 7 bases line up with TRBD2. The CDR3 spans 11 residues. V dropped 6 bases and J dropped 7; count of bases not matched to a gene: 0. Germline loops: CDR1 ENHRY, CDR2 SYGVKD. CDR3 region: CAIRGGNEQFF. The CDR3 coding sequence is TGTGCCATCAGGGGGGGGAATGAGCAGTTCTTC.

The chain carries TRBV6-6 and TRBJ1-2; D is unresolved. V dropped 6 bases and J dropped 3 bases, with 8 bases sitting between them. Germline V gives CDR1 MNHNY, CDR2 SVGAGI (reference sequence). CDR3 length: 12 amino acids. Written as DNA, the CDR3 is TGTGCCAGCAGCCAGAATGACTATGGCTACACCTTC. Its protein is CASSQNDYGYTF.

The V and J genes are TRBV20-1 and TRBJ2-7; D not resolved. V dropped 3 bases and J dropped 6 bases, with 12 bases sitting between them. The CDR3 has 12 amino acids. Germline V gene lookup returns CDR1 DFQATT and CDR2 SNEGSKA (reference sequence). CDR3 amino acids: CSASQELGEQYF. The CDR3 DNA sequence: TGCAGTGCTAGTCAGGAATTGGGCGAGCAGTACTTC.

This clonotype appeared a few times. The chain's CDR3 is CASSLEVLLISDTQYF. The CDR3 DNA reads TGTGCCAGCAGCTTAGAAGTACTTCTGATCTCTGATACGCAGTATTTT. The chain has TRBV7-2 and TRBJ2-3, with D uncertain. The V end was cut by 1 base, the J end by 6 bases, with 17 bases between. Germline V gene data show CDR1 as SGHTA and CDR2 as FQGNSA. This CDR3 is built from 16 residues.